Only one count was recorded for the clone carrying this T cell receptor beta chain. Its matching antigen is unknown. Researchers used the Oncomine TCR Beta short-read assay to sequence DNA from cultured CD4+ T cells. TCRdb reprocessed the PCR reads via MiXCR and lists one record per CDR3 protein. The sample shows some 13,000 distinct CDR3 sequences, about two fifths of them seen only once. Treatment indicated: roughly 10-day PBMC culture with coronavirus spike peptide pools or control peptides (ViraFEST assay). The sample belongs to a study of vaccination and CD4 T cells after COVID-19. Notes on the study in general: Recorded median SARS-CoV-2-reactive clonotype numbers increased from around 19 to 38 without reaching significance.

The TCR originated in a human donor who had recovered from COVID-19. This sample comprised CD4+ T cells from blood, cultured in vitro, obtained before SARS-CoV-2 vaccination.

The DNA for the CDR3 is TGTGCCAGTAGTCCTCAGGACTCTGGGGCCAACGTCCTGACTTTC. Residues: CASSPQDSGANVLTF. J is TRBJ2-6 and V is TRBV19; D unresolved. V was shortened by 5 bases and J by 0 bases, with 8 bases between the two germline ends. The CDR3 loop spans 15 amino acids. Germline V gene lookup returns CDR1 LNHDA and CDR2 SQIVND (reference sequence).